This TCR beta chain was found in a study of OX40 agonist ivuxolimab in advanced cancers. Study background: Across the patients, intravenous ivuxolimab was delivered every 2 weeks at 0.01 to 10 mg/kg.

This clone came up once. What it binds is unknown. This CDR3 spans 14 amino acids. Germline loops: CDR1 GTSNPN, CDR2 SVGIG (reference sequence). Trimming left V 0 bases short and J 3 bases short, with 10 bases between. People who had autoimmune disease history or systemic immunosuppression were excluded. Using immunoSEQ multiplex PCR, the repertoire was profiled, and TCRdb retains in-frame clones only, with some absent. This sample yields some 100,000 clones, of which nearly 90% are seen a single time; more than 0.15% belongs to the top ten. Study findings and constraints: CD4+ T cells averaged fewer expanded clones than CD8+ T cells.

The material sequenced was CD4+ or CD8+ T cells sorted from blood, taken in a trial of the OX40 agonist ivuxolimab. This TCR derives from an adult with an advanced solid tumor such as melanoma, head and neck, liver or kidney cancer. The V and J genes are TRBV30 and TRBJ2-3; tentatively, D is TRBD2 (6 bases). The CDR3 protein is CAWSVWRGTDTQYF. Written as DNA, the CDR3 is TGTGCCTGGAGTGTGTGGAGGGGAACAGATACGCAGTATTTT.